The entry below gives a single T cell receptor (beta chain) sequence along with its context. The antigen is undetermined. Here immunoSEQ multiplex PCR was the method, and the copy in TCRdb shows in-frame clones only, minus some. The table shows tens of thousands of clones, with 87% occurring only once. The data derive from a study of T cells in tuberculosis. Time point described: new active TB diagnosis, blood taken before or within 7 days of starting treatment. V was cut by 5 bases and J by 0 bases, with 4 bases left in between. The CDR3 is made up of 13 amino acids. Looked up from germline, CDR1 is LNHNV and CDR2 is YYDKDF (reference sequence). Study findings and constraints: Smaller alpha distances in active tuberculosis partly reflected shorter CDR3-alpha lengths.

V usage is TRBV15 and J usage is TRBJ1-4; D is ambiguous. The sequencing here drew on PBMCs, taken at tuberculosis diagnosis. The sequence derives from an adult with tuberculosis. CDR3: CATSPATNEKLFF. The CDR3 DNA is TGTGCCACCAGCCCTGCAACTAATGAAAAACTGTTTTTT.